The 24 T cell receptor beta chains below come from one sample, sequenced in a study of long-term antiretroviral therapy in people with HIV. Run at survey level, the immunoSEQ assay was version v3.0. The method was immunoSEQ multiplex PCR; TCRdb's version includes in-frame clones alone and lacks a portion of them. The sample has fewer than 25,000 clones; 80% to 85% are singletons. The specimen was unsorted PBMCs, collected at the start of antiretroviral therapy, before treatment. The receptors stem from a young woman with HIV.

The chain links TRBV28 to TRBJ1-1; the D gene is possibly TRBD1 (6 bases). Trimming cost V 11 bases and J 0 bases, with 7 bases left between them. The germline CDR1 and CDR2 sequences are MDHEN and SYDVKM. The CDR3 length is 11 residues. CDR3 DNA sequence: TGTGCCGCAGGGGTGAACACTGAAGCTTTCTTT. It codes for CAAGVNTEAFF.

This clone came up once. The gene calls are TRBV9 and TRBJ2-1, with TRBD2 matching 7 bases. The CDR3 length is 14 residues. The germline V gene encodes CDR1 SGDLS and CDR2 YYNGEE. V trimming: 0 bases; J trimming: 7 bases; junction bases outside the gene matches: 4. The CDR3 reads CASSVAGGGNEQFF. The DNA of the CDR3 is TGTGCCAGCAGCGTAGCGGGAGGAGGGAATGAGCAGTTCTTC.

V usage is TRBV5-6 and J usage is TRBJ1-2, with D perhaps matching TRBD1 (5 bases). Germline V gene data show CDR1 as SGHDT and CDR2 as YYEEEE. The CDR3 consists of 13 residues. The germline V and J ends were trimmed by 0 bases and 5 bases, with 8 bases remaining between them. The CDR3 reads CASSLEGQYGYTF. Written as DNA, the CDR3 is TGTGCCAGCAGCTTGGAGGGGCAATATGGCTACACCTTC.

The gene calls are TRBV7-2 and TRBJ1-2; the match to TRBD1 covers 7 bases. Germline trimming cut 3 bases from V and 8 bases from J; bases unmatched to any gene: 9. Germline V gives CDR1 SGHTA, CDR2 FQGNSA. The CDR3 extends over 14 amino acids. The CDR3 DNA reads TGTGCCAGCAGCTTGGGGACAGCCACATTGGGCTACACCTTC. Translation gives CASSLGTATLGYTF.

This sequence joins TRBV2 and TRBJ1-3, with TRBD1 as a possible D gene (5 bases). V lost 1 base, J lost 0 bases, and 13 bases lay in between. Germline CDR1 reads SNHLY; CDR2 reads FYNNEI. This CDR3 region has 17 residues. CDR3 in amino acids: CASSEVGRAVSGNTIYF. The DNA of the CDR3 is TGTGCCAGCAGTGAAGTGGGGCGCGCCGTCTCTGGAAACACCATATATTTT.

The chain has TRBV28 and TRBJ2-7, with 7 bases aligning to TRBD2. Trimming at V came to 0 bases and at J to 0 bases, leaving 2 bases not matched to a gene. The CDR3 runs 15 residues. Germline V gives CDR1 MDHEN, CDR2 SYDVKM. Here the CDR3 reads CASSLWRGSSYEQYF. CDR3 bases: TGTGCCAGCAGTTTATGGCGGGGGAGCTCCTACGAGCAGTACTTC.

The chain links TRBV7-3 to TRBJ1-1; tentative D call: TRBD1 (5 bases). CDR3 length: 17 amino acids. The germline V gene encodes CDR1 SGHTA and CDR2 FQGTGA. The V and J ends lost 5 bases and 1 base respectively, with 20 bases between them. CDR3 loop: CASSPLGQGMTNTEAFF. The CDR3 nucleotides read TGTGCCAGCAGCCCCCTGGGCCAGGGTATGACGAACACTGAAGCTTTCTTT.

The chain couples TRBV4-3 to TRBJ2-7, with a weak D call TRBD2 (6 bases). V gave up 0 bases and J gave up 0 bases, with 15 bases separating them. CDR1 LGHNA and CDR2 YSLEER come from the germline V gene. The CDR3 runs 17 residues. The CDR3 reads CASSQDAPHGGSYEQYF. CDR3 nucleotides: TGCGCCAGCAGCCAAGATGCGCCCCACGGGGGCTCCTACGAGCAGTACTTC.

V and J are TRBV2 and TRBJ2-5; D assignment may be TRBD1 or TRBD2 (6 bases each). V was shortened by 8 bases and J by 2 bases, with 15 bases between the two germline ends. This CDR3 is 14 amino acids long. CDR1 and CDR2 (germline): SNHLY, FYNNEI. The CDR3 protein is CASPEWGAQETQYF. DNA of the CDR3: TGTGCCAGCCCTGAGTGGGGGGCTCAAGAGACCCAGTACTTC.

The chain recombines TRBV4-3 with TRBJ2-7, with 7 positions matching TRBD2. Trimming removed 4 bases from V and 6 bases from J; junction bases left unmatched: 0. Germline CDR1 is LGHNA and CDR2 is YSLEER. CDR3 length: 11 amino acids. CDR3 coding DNA: TGCGCCAGCAGCCGGGGGGGCGAGCAGTACTTC. It is translated as CASSRGGEQYF.

V is TRBV11-2 and J is TRBJ2-5, with D tentatively TRBD2 (6 bases). V was cut by 5 bases and J by 4 bases, with 11 bases left in between. The CDR3 sequence is 13 residues long. In germline, CDR1 is SGHAT, CDR2 FQNNGV. The DNA of the CDR3 is TGTGCCAGCAGCCGGGACTCCTTAGAGACCCAGTACTTC. This sequence encodes CASSRDSLETQYF.

In this sample, this clone turned up a few times. The V gene is TRBV10-3, the J gene TRBJ1-1, with a possible D match to TRBD1 (5 bases). This CDR3 comprises 14 residues. Per germline, CDR1 ENHRY and CDR2 SYGVKD. The V and J ends lost 3 bases and 6 bases respectively, with 14 bases between them. The CDR3 loop is CAISEWGKSAEAFF. CDR3 nucleotide sequence: TGTGCCATCAGTGAATGGGGGAAGTCAGCTGAAGCTTTCTTT.

The chain links TRBV5-1 to TRBJ2-7, with D possibly being TRBD2 (7 bases). The CDR3 covers 16 residues. Trimming removed 0 bases from V and 0 bases from J, with 13 bases in between. Germline CDR1 is SGHRS and CDR2 is YFSETQ. The CDR3 DNA reads TGCGCCAGCAGCTTGGACGGCGGGGGCTCCTCCTACGAGCAGTACTTC. It specifies CASSLDGGGSSYEQYF.

The V and J genes are TRBV18 and TRBJ2-7; a possible D gene is TRBD1 (5 bases). Trimming left V 3 bases short and J 2 bases short, with 11 bases between. CDR3 size: 14 residues. Germline V gene sequence: CDR1 KGHSH, CDR2 LQKENI. The CDR3: CASSPQGATYEQYF. Written as DNA, the CDR3 is TGTGCCAGCTCACCGCAGGGCGCCACCTACGAGCAGTACTTC.

The chain recombines TRBV28 with TRBJ1-2; no clear D gene. The V end lost 5 bases, the J end lost 8 bases, and 18 bases lay between the germline ends. The CDR3 has 14 residues. Germline CDR1 and CDR2: MDHEN and SYDVKM. The CDR3 spells CASSQAGPAGGYTF. DNA for the CDR3: TGTGCCAGCAGTCAAGCAGGCCCGGCAGGCGGCTACACCTTC.

This sequence joins TRBV11-2 and TRBJ2-7; D gene ambiguous. V dropped 1 base and J dropped 2 bases, with 15 bases sitting between them. The CDR3 is 16 amino acids. Germline assignment: CDR1 SGHAT and CDR2 FQNNGV. This CDR3 reads CASSLVGIPHTYEQYF. For the CDR3, the DNA is TGTGCCAGCAGCTTAGTTGGCATCCCTCATACCTACGAGCAGTACTTC.

J is TRBJ2-1 and V is TRBV2; a weak D match, TRBD1 (6 bases). Trimming removed 7 bases at V and 8 bases at J, with 21 bases between. The CDR3 runs 15 residues. Looked up from germline, CDR1 is SNHLY and CDR2 is FYNNEI. The CDR3 sequence: CASTSTSTGWDEQFF. The CDR3, as DNA: TGTGCCAGCACTTCGACTTCGACAGGTTGGGATGAGCAGTTCTTC.

Of note for this clone: Other DNA variants within this sample encode the same CDR3. The V and J genes are TRBV9 and TRBJ1-1, with D unresolved. The germline V and J ends were trimmed by 4 bases and 1 base, with 11 bases remaining between them. The germline V gene encodes CDR1 SGDLS and CDR2 YYNGEE. The CDR3 sequence is 14 residues long. The CDR3 nucleotides are TGTGCCAGCAGCTTCCGCACAGAGAACACTGAAGCTTTCTTT. Amino acids: CASSFRTENTEAFF.

This sequence joins TRBV25-1 and TRBJ2-3, with no clear D. CDR1 and CDR2 from the germline V gene are MGHDK and SYGVNS. The V gene lost 6 bases and the J gene lost 1 base, with 11 bases spanning the gap. The CDR3 is 14 amino acids. In DNA, the CDR3 is TGTGCCAGCAGGGAGACCACCGGCACAGATACGCAGTATTTT. Translating it yields CASRETTGTDTQYF. Supplemented by reference TRBV25-1 and TRBJ2-3, the full variable domain reads EADIYQTPRYLVIGTGKKITLECSQTMGHDKMYWYQQDPGMELHLIHYSYGVNSTEKGDLSSESTVSRIRTEHFPLTLESARPSHTSQYLCASRETTGTDTQYFGPGTRLTVL.

The rearrangement uses TRBV4-3 and TRBJ1-1, with a weak D call TRBD1 (5 bases). V gave up 2 bases and J gave up 5 bases, with 15 bases separating them. This CDR3 has 15 amino acids. The germline V gene has CDR1 LGHNA and CDR2 YSLEER. The CDR3: CASSQMPTEGTEAFF. In DNA, the CDR3 is TGCGCCAGCAGCCAAATGCCGACCGAGGGGACTGAAGCTTTCTTT.

This chain links TRBV5-4 with TRBJ1-1, with TRBD1 matching 8 bases. This CDR3 contains 14 residues. The junction had 4 bases not matched to a gene; V was cut back by 4 bases and J by 2 bases. Germline V gene lookup returns CDR1 SGHNT and CDR2 YYREEE (reference sequence). The CDR3 is CASSQTGVNTEAFF. The CDR3 DNA reads TGTGCCAGCAGCCAGACAGGGGTAAACACTGAAGCTTTCTTT. Filled out from reference TRBV5-4 and TRBJ1-1, the complete variable domain reads ETGVTQSPTHLIKTRGQQVTLRCSSQSGHNTVSWYQQALGQGPQFIFQYYREEENGRGNFPPRFSGLQFPNYSSELNVNALELDDSALYLCASSQTGVNTEAFFGQGTRLTVV.

J is TRBJ1-1 and V is TRBV5-1; TRBD1 might be the D (5 bases). V lost 2 bases and J 1 base, leaving 18 bases between the germline ends. From germline, CDR1 is SGHRS and CDR2 YFSETQ. CDR3 length equals 17 residues. The CDR3: CASSFRQLDNKNTEAFF. CDR3 in DNA: TGCGCCAGCAGCTTCAGACAGTTAGATAACAAGAACACTGAAGCTTTCTTT.

The chain combines TRBV6-1 with TRBJ1-5, with D unresolved. Germline V CDR1 and CDR2: MNHNS, SASEGT. Trimming removed 5 bases at V and 3 bases at J, with 2 bases between. CDR3 length: 11 amino acids. The CDR3 sequence: CASSFNQPQHF. The CDR3 DNA is TGTGCCAGCAGTTTCAATCAGCCCCAGCATTTT.

The CDR3 DNA reads as TGTGCCACCAGCAGAACAGGGACTAATGAAAAACTGTTTTTT. Protein sequence: CATSRTGTNEKLFF. The chain has TRBV15 and TRBJ1-4, with D perhaps matching TRBD1 (6 bases). The length of the CDR3 is 14 residues. The germline V gene encodes CDR1 LNHNV and CDR2 YYDKDF (reference sequence). V lost 2 bases to trimming and J lost 2 bases, with 6 bases between them. Together with reference TRBV15 and TRBJ1-4, the CDR3 gives the full variable domain: DAMVIQNPRYQVTQFGKPVTLSCSQTLNHNVMYWYQQKSSQAPKLLFHYYDKDFNNEADTPDNFQSRRPNTSFCFLDIRSPGLGDTAMYLCATSRTGTNEKLFFGSGTQLSVL.